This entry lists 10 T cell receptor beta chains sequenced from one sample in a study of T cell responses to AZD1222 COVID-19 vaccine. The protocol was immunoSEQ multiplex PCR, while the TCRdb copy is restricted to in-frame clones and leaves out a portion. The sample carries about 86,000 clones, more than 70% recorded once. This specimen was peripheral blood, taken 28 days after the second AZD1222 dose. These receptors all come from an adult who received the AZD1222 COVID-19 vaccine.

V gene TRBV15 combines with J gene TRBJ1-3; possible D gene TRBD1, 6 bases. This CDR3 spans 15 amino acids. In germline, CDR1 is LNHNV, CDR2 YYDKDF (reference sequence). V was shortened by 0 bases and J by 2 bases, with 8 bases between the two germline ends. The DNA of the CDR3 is TGTGCCACCAGCAGAGACCCAGGGGCTGGAAACACCATATATTTT. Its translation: CATSRDPGAGNTIYF.

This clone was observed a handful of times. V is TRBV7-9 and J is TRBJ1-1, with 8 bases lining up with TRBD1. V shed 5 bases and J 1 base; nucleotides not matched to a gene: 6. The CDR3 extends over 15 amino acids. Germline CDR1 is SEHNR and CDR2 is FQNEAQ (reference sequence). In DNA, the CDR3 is TGTGCCAGCAGCCCGCGGCAGGGGGCGAACACTGAAGCTTTCTTT. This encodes CASSPRQGANTEAFF.

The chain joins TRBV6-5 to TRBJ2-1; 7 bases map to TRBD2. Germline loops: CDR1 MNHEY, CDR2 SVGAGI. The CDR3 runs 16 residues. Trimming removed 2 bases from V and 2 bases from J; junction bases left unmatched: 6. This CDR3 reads CASSYSGAQPYNEQFF. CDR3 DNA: TGTGCCAGCAGTTACAGCGGGGCCCAACCCTACAATGAGCAGTTCTTC.

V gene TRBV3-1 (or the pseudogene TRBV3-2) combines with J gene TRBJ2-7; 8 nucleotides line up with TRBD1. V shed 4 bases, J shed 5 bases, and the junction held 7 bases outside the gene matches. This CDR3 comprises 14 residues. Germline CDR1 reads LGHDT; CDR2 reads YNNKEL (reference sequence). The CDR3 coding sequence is TGTGCCAGCAGCCGGACAGGGACGTACGACGAGCAGTACTTC. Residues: CASSRTGTYDEQYF.

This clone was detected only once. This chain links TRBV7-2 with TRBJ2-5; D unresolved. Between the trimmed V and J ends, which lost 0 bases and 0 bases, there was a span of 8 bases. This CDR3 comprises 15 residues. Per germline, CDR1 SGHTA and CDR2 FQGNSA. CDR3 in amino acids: CASSLAGWYQETQYF. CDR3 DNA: TGTGCCAGCAGCTTAGCGGGCTGGTACCAAGAGACCCAGTACTTC.

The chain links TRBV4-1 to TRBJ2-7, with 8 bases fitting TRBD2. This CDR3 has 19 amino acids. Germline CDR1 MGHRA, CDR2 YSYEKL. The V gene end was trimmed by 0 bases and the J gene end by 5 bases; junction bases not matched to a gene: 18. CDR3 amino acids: CASSQESWFERERPHEQYF. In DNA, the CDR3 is TGCGCCAGCAGCCAAGAGTCTTGGTTCGAGCGGGAGCGTCCTCACGAGCAGTACTTC.

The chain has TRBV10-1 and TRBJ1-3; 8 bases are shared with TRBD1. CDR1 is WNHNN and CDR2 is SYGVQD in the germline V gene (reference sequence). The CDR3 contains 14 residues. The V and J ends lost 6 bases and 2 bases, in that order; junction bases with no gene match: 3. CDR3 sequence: CASSEDRAGNTIYF. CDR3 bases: TGCGCCAGCAGCGAGGACAGGGCTGGAAACACCATATATTTT.

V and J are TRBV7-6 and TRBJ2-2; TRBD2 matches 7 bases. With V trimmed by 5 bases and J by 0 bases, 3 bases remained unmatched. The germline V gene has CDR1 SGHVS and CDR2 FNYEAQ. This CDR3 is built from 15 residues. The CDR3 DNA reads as TGTGCCAGCAGCGAAGCGGGAACGAACACCGGGGAGCTGTTTTTT. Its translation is CASSEAGTNTGELFF.

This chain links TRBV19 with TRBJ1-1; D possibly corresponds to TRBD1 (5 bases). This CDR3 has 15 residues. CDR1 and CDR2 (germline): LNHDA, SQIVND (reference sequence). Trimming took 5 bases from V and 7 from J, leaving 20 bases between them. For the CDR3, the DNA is TGTGCCAGTAGTCCTTGGGACGTGAGGGGAAGTGAAGCTTTCTTT. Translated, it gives CASSPWDVRGSEAFF.

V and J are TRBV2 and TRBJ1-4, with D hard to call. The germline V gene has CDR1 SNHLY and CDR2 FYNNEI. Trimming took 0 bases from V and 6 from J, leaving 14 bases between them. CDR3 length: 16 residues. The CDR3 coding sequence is TGTGCCAGCAGTGAAGCGCTTCTATTAGTAGATGAAAAACTGTTTTTT. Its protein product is CASSEALLLVDEKLFF.